Listed below are T cell receptor beta chains from one sample, sequenced in a study of cytomegalovirus exposure and HLA in healthy donors. TCRdb's table, derived via immunoSEQ multiplex PCR, lists solely in-frame clones and lacks some. The sample includes approximately 100,000 clones, approximately 79% of them seen just once. The sequencing input was PBMCs. The receptor source for this set is a man between 60 and 70 years old in good health and CMV-seropositive. Both conserved end residues are trimmed from each CDR3. Clone size is not always given. Where it is, it says once, few, many or a class for expanded clones.

>NA|TRBV19|TRBJ1-5
ASSIGNPRAQPQH
>NA|TRBV25-1|TRBJ1-4
ASSEYPPRQGDNEKLF
>NA|TRBV19|TRBJ1-1
ASSMPSGEAF
>NA|TRBV30|TRBJ1-3
AWSVQISSGNTIY
>NA|TRBV5-1|TRBJ2-7
ASRGSPAGEQY
>NA|TRBV21-1|TRBJ2-7
ASSRGQIPYEQY
>few|TRBV30|TRBJ2-2
AWVSPLRSIGELF
>few|TRBV10-2|TRBJ1-2
ASSDPSLTSGYGYT
>NA|TRBV7-7|TRBJ2-3
ASSPGTGTDTQY
>once|TRBV10-3|TRBJ1-2
AIAAEGAPGYT
>NA|TRBV25-1|TRBJ1-6
ASSGSGVNSPLH
>NA|TRBV7-9|TRBJ2-3
ASRQKTDTQY
>NA|TRBV5-1|TRBJ1-5
ASSLDGVRNQPQH
>few|TRBV6-5|TRBJ1-4
ASSYGGDNEKLF
>NA|TRBV9|TRBJ1-5
ASSAQGGDQPQH
>NA|TRBV6-5|TRBJ2-5
ASRTGGGKTQY
>NA|TRBV18|NA
ASSPGRTYEQY
>NA|TRBV7-9|TRBJ1-4
ASSGEKLF
>NA|TRBV30|TRBJ1-1
AARTGWTEAF
>NA|TRBV18|TRBJ1-1
ASSPRTGDMNTEAF
>NA|TRBV18|TRBJ1-4
ASSQGGTNEKLF
>NA|TRBV19|TRBJ1-1
ASTLWGGTEAF
>NA|TRBV2|NA
ATQVDRARREQY
>few|TRBV6-1|TRBJ1-2
ASSETGHYGYT
>NA|TRBV9|TRBJ2-1
ASSVLAGGYNEQF
>NA|TRBV7-2|TRBJ1-3
ASKSGASGNTIY
>few|TRBV7-2|TRBJ2-1
ASSEPGQGARNEQF
>NA|TRBV19|TRBJ2-1
ASSMGALNEQF
>NA|TRBV19|TRBJ1-1
ASSEGALNTEAF
>NA|TRBV7-8|TRBJ2-5
ASRRGSGGALETQY
>NA|TRBV29-1|TRBJ2-3
SALLGSTDTQY
>once|TRBV7-6|TRBJ2-5
AVRGETQY
>few|TRBV18|TRBJ2-3
ASSTVLSTDTQY
>NA|TRBV6-5|TRBJ2-2
ASGGFGELF
>once|TRBV30|TRBJ2-2
AWRTSVTGELF
>few|TRBV4-1|TRBJ1-1
ASSQGQGADTEAF
>NA|TRBV20-1|TRBJ2-7
SARTGVEQY
>once|TRBV19|TRBJ1-1
ASIKFPGEAF
>NA|TRBV7-9|TRBJ1-6
SSSGRGSLH
>few|TRBV19|TRBJ1-5
ASSILGQFQPQH
>NA|TRBV4-2|TRBJ2-5
ASSRGQEETQY